A single sample gave rise to the 20 T cell receptor beta chains below, sequenced in a study of shared clonotypes between healthy human individuals. This table comes from immunoSEQ multiplex PCR, and its TCRdb copy is limited to in-frame clones, with some not included. The sample records some 2.4 million clones, approximately 93% being singletons. The specimen sequenced was naive CD4+ T cells from PBMCs. Specified subset: CD45RA+ positively selected. These receptors originate from a young man in good health. Some clones in this sample may be carry-over from other donors' samples.

V usage is TRBV7-3 and J usage is TRBJ2-1; unclear D gene. This CDR3 has 15 residues. Germline loops: CDR1 SGHTA, CDR2 FQGTGA. V was pared by 5 bases and J by 0 bases, with 11 bases between. DNA of the CDR3: TGTGCCAGCAGCCCCAGGATGAGCTCCTACAATGAGCAGTTCTTC. Protein sequence: CASSPRMSSYNEQFF.

J is TRBJ1-4 and V is TRBV18, with unresolved D. The V end lost 1 base, the J end lost 4 bases, and 13 bases lay between the germline ends. CDR3 length equals 16 residues. CDR1 and CDR2 (germline): KGHSH, LQKENI. The CDR3 bases are TGTGCCAGCTCACCACTGGTTCCGGGATATAATGAAAAACTGTTTTTT. This gives the protein CASSPLVPGYNEKLFF.

V gene TRBV28 combines with J gene TRBJ1-1; TRBD1 aligns across 8 bases. This CDR3 contains 17 residues. The V and J ends lost 5 bases and 5 bases, in that order; junction bases with no gene match: 16. In germline, CDR1 is MDHEN, CDR2 SYDVKM. This CDR3 reads CASSPGGARGPGTEAFF. For the CDR3, the DNA is TGTGCCAGCAGTCCGGGTGGTGCCAGGGGGCCGGGGACTGAAGCTTTCTTT.

This clone has just one count. V gene TRBV28 combines with J gene TRBJ1-2; D is ambiguous. Germline V lookup: CDR1 MDHEN, CDR2 SYDVKM. CDR3 length equals 13 residues. V lost 4 bases and J lost 8, with 14 bases in between. In DNA, the CDR3 is TGTGCCAGCAGTTCGTGGCAGTCAATCGGCTACACCTTC. Translation gives CASSSWQSIGYTF.

The gene calls are TRBV11-1 and TRBJ2-7, with 8 bases fitting TRBD2. With 4 bases clipped from V and 4 bases from J, the junction kept 3 bases outside the gene matches. The CDR3 loop spans 13 amino acids. CDR1 is SGHAT and CDR2 is FQDESV in the germline V gene (reference sequence). The CDR3: CASSWTSRYEQYF. The CDR3 DNA reads as TGTGCCAGCAGCTGGACTAGCAGGTACGAGCAGTACTTC.

V is TRBV7-9 and J is TRBJ2-1; 8 positions agree with TRBD1. The CDR3 runs 17 residues. Trimming cost V 5 bases and J 2 bases; bases outside gene matches: 11. Germline V lookup: CDR1 SEHNR, CDR2 FQNEAQ (reference sequence). CDR3 sequence (DNA): TGTGCCAGCAGCCCCGGGGCCGACAGGGGCCCCTACAATGAGCAGTTCTTC. The encoded protein is CASSPGADRGPYNEQFF.

In this sample, this clone turned up a few times. The chain recombines TRBV5-1 with TRBJ1-1, with a weak D call TRBD1 (5 bases). Germline CDR1 reads SGHRS; CDR2 reads YFSETQ. The CDR3 has 12 residues. V was shortened by 0 bases and J by 9 bases, with 9 bases between the two germline ends. The CDR3 loop reads CASSLGDSKAFF. CDR3 DNA: TGCGCCAGCAGCTTGGGAGACAGCAAAGCTTTCTTT.

With respect to this clone: The DNA is left out, because the CDR3 cannot be placed on it with certainty; the CDR3 is given as TCRdb lists it. This chain's CDR3 is CASSLVAGGNNTF. The V gene is TRBV11-2, the J gene TRBJ1-2; TRBD1 is the table's D call, not checked against the DNA. The CDR3 contains 13 residues when both ends are counted. From germline, CDR1 is SGHAT and CDR2 FQNNGV.

The CDR3 sequence: CASSLSPSFETQYF. CDR3 bases: TGTGCCAGCAGTTTGTCCCCTAGCTTTGAGACCCAGTACTTC. V and J are TRBV28 and TRBJ2-5; tentatively, D is TRBD2 (5 bases). Trimming shortened V by 3 bases and J by 5 bases, and 13 bases separated the two germline ends. The CDR3 is made up of 14 amino acids. Germline CDR1 and CDR2: MDHEN and SYDVKM.

This chain connects TRBV29-1 to TRBJ1-2, with 10 bases identical to TRBD1. The CDR3 is 14 amino acids. After removal of 6 bases from V and 5 bases from J, the junction contained 9 bases not matched to a gene. Germline-derived CDR1 and CDR2 are SQVTM and ANQGSEA. In nucleotides, the CDR3 is TGCAGCGTGGGGCCGGACAGGGGGAGTTATGGCTACACCTTC. It is translated as CSVGPDRGSYGYTF.

The chain combines TRBV11-2 with TRBJ1-3; D is unresolved. The germline gives CDR1 SGHAT, CDR2 FQNNGV. CDR3 length equals 18 residues. The ends were cut back, 3 bases at V and 3 bases at J, with 21 bases in the middle. CDR3 protein: CASSFIRGPRSGGNTIYF. CDR3 in DNA: TGTGCCAGCAGCTTCATCAGAGGACCACGTAGTGGTGGAAACACCATATATTTT.

V is TRBV20-1 and J is TRBJ2-1, with 10 bases lining up with TRBD2. V lost 1 base and J lost 15; bases outside the gene matches: 3. The CDR3 is 11 residues long. Germline V gene data show CDR1 as DFQATT and CDR2 as SNEGSKA (reference sequence). The CDR3 region has the DNA TGCAGTGCTAGAGGGGCTAGCGGGGGGTTCTTC. Translated, it gives CSARGASGGFF.

The chain couples TRBV29-1 to TRBJ1-1, with D maybe TRBD1 (5 bases). Germline V lookup: CDR1 SQVTM, CDR2 ANQGSEA. The CDR3 consists of 12 residues. Between the trimmed V and J ends, which lost 6 bases and 5 bases, there was a span of 13 bases. DNA for the CDR3: TGCAGCGTAAGTCAAGGGGTGACTGAAGCTTTCTTT. This encodes CSVSQGVTEAFF.

The rearrangement uses TRBV11-2 and TRBJ2-2; no clear D gene. CDR3 size: 13 residues. Trimming stripped 0 bases from V and 6 bases from J, with 5 bases between. CDR1 and CDR2 from the germline V gene are SGHAT and FQNNGV. CDR3 loop: CASSLDQSGELFF. CDR3 in DNA: TGTGCCAGCAGCTTAGATCAGTCCGGGGAGCTGTTTTTT.

The J gene is TRBJ2-7, the V gene TRBV4-2, with 11 bases fitting TRBD1. Germline-derived CDR1 and CDR2 are LGHNA and YNFKEQ. J lost 4 bases, V lost 1 base, and 3 bases had no gene match. The CDR3 has 15 residues. Here the CDR3 reads CASSQGGDRGYEQYF. As DNA, the CDR3 is TGTGCCAGCAGCCAAGGTGGGGACAGGGGGTACGAGCAGTACTTC.

V and J are TRBV2 and TRBJ1-2, with unresolved D. The germline V gene encodes CDR1 SNHLY and CDR2 FYNNEI. The germline V and J ends were trimmed by 7 bases and 4 bases, with 10 bases remaining between them. The length of the CDR3 is 12 residues. The CDR3 loop is CASNRVSYGYTF. CDR3 DNA: TGTGCCAGCAATAGGGTGAGCTATGGCTACACCTTC.

The chain's CDR3 is CARDRDQANTGELFF. CDR3 nucleotides: TGTGCCCGGGACCGGGACCAGGCGAACACCGGGGAGCTGTTTTTT. V and J are TRBV6-4 and TRBJ2-2; either TRBD1 or TRBD2 may supply D (5 bases each). The germline V gene encodes CDR1 MRHNA and CDR2 SNTAGT. V lost 11 bases and J lost 0, with 16 bases in between. This CDR3 region has 15 residues.

This rearrangement joins TRBV7-2 to TRBJ2-3; D perhaps matches TRBD1 (6 bases). This CDR3 has 16 residues. Per the germline V gene, CDR1 is SGHTA and CDR2 is FQGNSA. V dropped 5 bases and J dropped 0 bases, with 15 bases sitting between them. The CDR3 nucleotides read TGTGCCAGCAGCGGACAGCTGACCCAGAGCACAGATACGCAGTATTTT. It is translated as CASSGQLTQSTDTQYF.

This rearrangement joins TRBV2 to TRBJ1-6, with 8 positions matching TRBD1. Germline assignment: CDR1 SNHLY and CDR2 FYNNEI. The CDR3 loop spans 15 amino acids. The V gene end was trimmed by 7 bases and the J gene end by 8 bases; junction bases not matched to a gene: 10. CDR3 DNA sequence: TGTGCCAGCACCGGCTTAATGACAGGGGATTCACCCCTCCACTTT. It yields the protein CASTGLMTGDSPLHF.

V usage is TRBV9 and J usage is TRBJ2-1; perhaps TRBD2 as D (6 bases). Germline V gene sequence: CDR1 SGDLS, CDR2 YYNGEE. V was cut by 1 base and J by 7 bases, with 18 bases left in between. This CDR3 comprises 16 residues. As DNA, the CDR3 is TGTGCCAGCAGCGTACGCGCGGGACTCTCCGGGAATGAGCAGTTCTTC. Protein: CASSVRAGLSGNEQFF.